The clone carrying this T cell receptor (beta chain) was recorded many times. Naive CD8 library inputs spanned roughly 17,000 to 1,100,000 sorted cells and 10%, 30% or 50% RNA. This entry comes from a study of molecular identifiers for immune sequencing clone quantification. This CDR3 is 16 amino acids long. CDR1 is LGHNA and CDR2 is YSLEER in the germline V gene. Trimming cost V 0 bases and J 2 bases, with 14 bases left between them. Bulk libraries came from a prior protocol with listed TCR primers. From the PCR reads, TCRdb called clonotypes with MiXCR, one entry per CDR3 protein. The repertoire holds hundreds of thousands of distinct CDR3 sequences, with around 20% as singletons.

This sequence joins TRBV4-3 and TRBJ2-7, with a possible D match to TRBD2 (5 bases). Sequencing was done on a sample of naive CD8+ T cells from blood, with Jurkat cell RNA spiked in. The subset denotes: FACS-sorted CD8+CD4-CCR7+CD45RA+ naive T cells. This TCR was recovered from a human donor in good health. Some libraries in this study had Jurkat cell RNA spiked in. The DNA for the CDR3 is TGCGCCAGCAGCCAAGATGCGTCTTTGCGGGCCTACGAGCAGTACTTC. Protein: CASSQDASLRAYEQYF.